A selection of T cell receptor beta chains follows, all from one sample in a study of shared clonotypes between healthy human individuals. Method: immunoSEQ multiplex PCR; TCRdb's copy keeps in-frame clones and lacks some. The table shows some 580,000 clones, with roughly 97% occurring only once. Sequencing was done on a sample of naive CD4+ T cells sorted from blood. These receptors were taken from a woman younger than 45 in good health. Each CDR3 is given with its conserved first and last residue. D genes are given only for firm matches. The size entry is marked missing in some rows and otherwise reads once, few, many or a size class.

clone_size,cdr3_length,j_call,v_call,d_call,cdr3_aa,cdr3_nt
once,15,TRBJ1-6,TRBV14,-,CASSPRTGMNSPLHF,TGTGCCAGCAGCCCCCGGACGGGAATGAATTCACCCCTCCACTTT
once,15,TRBJ2-2,TRBV28,TRBD2,CASGLAGVGTGELFF,TGTGCCAGCGGTCTGGCGGGAGTAGGGACCGGGGAGCTGTTTTTT
-,15,TRBJ2-7,TRBV2,TRBD2,CASSPWASGSYEQYF,TGTGCCAGCAGCCCCTGGGCTAGCGGCTCCTACGAGCAGTACTTC
-,13,TRBJ2-7,TRBV28,-,CASSNVRAYEQYF,TGTGCCAGCAGTAACGTACGGGCGTACGAGCAGTACTTC
few,15,TRBJ1-2,TRBV30,TRBD1,CAWSVPGQGHYGYTF,TGTGCCTGGAGTGTACCCGGACAGGGACACTATGGCTACACCTTC
-,14,TRBJ2-7,TRBV5-1,TRBD1,CASSPRDRVGEQYF,TGCGCCAGCAGCCCACGGGACAGGGTTGGCGAGCAGTACTTC
-,11,TRBJ1-1,TRBV20-1,-,CSARDPQKAFF,TGCAGTGCTAGAGATCCCCAGAAAGCTTTCTTT
-,10,TRBJ2-4,TRBV20-1,-,CSANPNIQYF,TGCAGTGCTAACCCAAACATTCAGTACTTC
-,13,TRBJ1-5,TRBV6-6,-,CASTLGLNQPQHF,TGTGCCAGCACCCTCGGCCTCAATCAGCCCCAGCATTTT
-,14,TRBJ2-5,TRBV2,-,CASSESQFKETQYF,TGTGCCAGCAGTGAGTCACAGTTTAAAGAGACCCAGTACTTC
-,15,TRBJ2-7,TRBV4-1,-,CASSQVLGPFREQYF,TGCGCCAGCAGCCAAGTGCTGGGACCCTTTCGCGAGCAGTACTTC
-,13,TRBJ1-5,TRBV2,-,CASRDTTLGPQHF,TGTGCCAGCAGGGACACAACCCTGGGGCCCCAGCATTTT
-,12,TRBJ1-5,TRBV28,-,CASSLSDQPQHF,TGTGCCAGCAGTTTATCTGATCAGCCCCAGCATTTT
-,14,TRBJ1-1,TRBV6-5,-,CASSYAGTNTEAFF,TGTGCCAGCAGTTACGCAGGGACGAACACTGAAGCTTTCTTT
-,16,TRBJ2-5,TRBV5-1,TRBD2,CASSPELAGGQETQYF,TGCGCCAGCAGCCCGGAACTAGCGGGAGGTCAGGAGACCCAGTACTTC
-,15,TRBJ1-3,TRBV5-6,-,CASSLVGTLGNTIYF,TGTGCCAGCAGCTTGGTCGGGACTCTTGGAAACACCATATATTTT
-,15,TRBJ2-2,TRBV28,-,CASSYGGMRTGELFF,TGTGCCAGCAGTTATGGGGGGATGAGGACCGGGGAGCTGTTTTTT
-,20,TRBJ2-7,TRBV18,TRBD2,CASSPLAGTSGSRSSYEQYF,TGTGCCAGCTCACCCTTGGCCGGGACTAGCGGGAGCCGAAGCTCCTACGAGCAGTACTTC
-,15,TRBJ2-7,TRBV29-1,TRBD2,CSVVAGTSGAYEQYF,TGCAGCGTTGTAGCGGGTACTAGCGGAGCCTACGAGCAGTACTTC
once,16,TRBJ2-3,TRBV18,-,CASSSQLNRGTDTQYF,TGTGCCAGCTCGTCTCAGCTGAATCGGGGCACAGATACGCAGTATTTT
-,12,TRBJ2-7,TRBV15,TRBD2,CATKAGEGEQYF,TGTGCCACCAAAGCGGGAGAGGGCGAGCAGTACTTC
once,17,TRBJ1-6,TRBV19,-,CASSIFGMRSSGSPLHF,TGTGCCAGTAGTATTTTTGGGATGCGGTCCTCTGGCTCACCCCTCCACTTT
-,14,TRBJ1-1,TRBV6-5,TRBD1,CASSTSGTGGRAFF,TGTGCCAGCAGTACCTCCGGGACAGGGGGCCGCGCTTTCTTT
-,15,TRBJ2-5,TRBV5-1,TRBD2,CASSVGGSGRETQYF,TGCGCCAGCAGCGTGGGGGGTAGCGGGAGAGAGACCCAGTACTTC
once,14,TRBJ2-7,TRBV19,TRBD2,CASSAPSGSYEQYF,TGTGCCAGTAGTGCTCCTAGCGGATCCTACGAGCAGTACTTC
-,16,TRBJ2-6,TRBV28,TRBD1,CASSSQGGGGANVLTF,TGTGCCAGCAGTTCCCAAGGGGGCGGTGGGGCCAACGTCCTGACTTTC
-,15,TRBJ2-1,TRBV28,-,CASSVVSNWAHEQFF,TGTGCCAGCAGTGTAGTATCAAACTGGGCCCATGAGCAGTTCTTC
-,15,TRBJ2-3,TRBV9,-,CASSVGTAPTDTQYF,TGTGCCAGCAGCGTCGGGACGGCCCCCACAGATACGCAGTATTTT
-,13,TRBJ1-1,TRBV10-2,-,CASSLTRNTEAFF,TGCGCCAGCAGCTTGACACGGAACACTGAAGCTTTCTTT
-,16,TRBJ1-6,TRBV28,-,CASSGTPRVNNSPLHF,TGTGCCAGCAGTGGCACCCCCCGTGTAAATAATTCACCCCTCCACTTT
once,13,TRBJ2-1,TRBV4-2,-,CASSQEGEREQFF,TGTGCCAGCAGCCAAGAAGGAGAGCGGGAGCAGTTCTTC
-,16,TRBJ2-3,TRBV7-2,TRBD2,CASSLGLAGSTDTQYF,TGTGCCAGCAGCCTTGGACTAGCGGGCAGCACAGATACGCAGTATTTT
-,15,TRBJ1-4,TRBV28,TRBD1,CASSPPGQGDEKLFF,TGTGCCAGCAGTCCGCCGGGACAGGGGGATGAAAAACTGTTTTTT
-,15,TRBJ2-7,TRBV27,TRBD2,CASSLGLAGTYEQYF,TGTGCCAGCAGCCTAGGACTAGCGGGAACCTACGAGCAGTACTTC
-,15,TRBJ1-2,TRBV11-2,TRBD1,CASSWQQGGGYGYTF,TGTGCCAGCAGCTGGCAACAGGGGGGCGGCTATGGCTACACCTTC
once,20,TRBJ2-3,TRBV9,TRBD2,CASSVATRIPGLAVTDTQYF,TGTGCCAGCAGCGTAGCCACTAGGATTCCGGGACTAGCGGTAACAGATACGCAGTATTTT
-,14,TRBJ2-7,TRBV7-1,-,CASSSGDSTYEQYF,TGTGCCAGCAGCTCGGGGGACTCTACCTACGAGCAGTACTTC
-,13,TRBJ1-2,TRBV6-5,-,CASTPEERYGYTF,TGTGCCAGCACCCCGGAAGAGCGCTATGGCTACACCTTC
-,15,TRBJ2-6,TRBV28,-,CASWTPTSGANVLTF,TGTGCCAGTTGGACACCTACCTCTGGGGCCAACGTCCTGACTTTC
once,15,TRBJ1-1,TRBV11-2,TRBD1,CASSPRDRGPSEAFF,TGTGCCAGCAGCCCCCGGGACAGGGGGCCTAGTGAAGCTTTCTTT